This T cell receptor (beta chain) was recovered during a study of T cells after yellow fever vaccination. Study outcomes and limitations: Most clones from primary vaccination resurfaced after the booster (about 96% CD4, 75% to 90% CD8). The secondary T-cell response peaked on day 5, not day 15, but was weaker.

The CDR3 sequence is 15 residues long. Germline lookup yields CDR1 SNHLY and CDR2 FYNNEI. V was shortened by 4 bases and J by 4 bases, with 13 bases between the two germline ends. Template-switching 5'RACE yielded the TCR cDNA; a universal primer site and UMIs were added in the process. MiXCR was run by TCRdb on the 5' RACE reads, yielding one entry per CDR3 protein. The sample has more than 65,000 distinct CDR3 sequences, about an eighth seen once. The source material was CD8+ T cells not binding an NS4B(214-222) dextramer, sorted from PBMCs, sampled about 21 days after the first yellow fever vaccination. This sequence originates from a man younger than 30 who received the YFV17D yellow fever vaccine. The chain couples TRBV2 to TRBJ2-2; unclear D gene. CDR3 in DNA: TGTGCCAGCAGTGTAGGCCAGGCCGGCACCGGGGAGCTGTTTTTT. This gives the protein CASSVGQAGTGELFF. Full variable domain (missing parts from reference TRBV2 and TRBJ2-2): EPEVTQTPSHQVTQMGQEVILRCVPISNHLYFYWYRQILGQKVEFLVSFYNNEISEKSEIFDDQFSVERPDGSNFTLKIRSTKLEDSAMYFCASSVGQAGTGELFFGEGSRLTVL.